Shown below are 16 T cell receptor beta chains from a single sample sequenced in a study of blood T cells in healthy people across ages. The authors ran a second PCR of about 7 to 12 cycles using a sample-barcoded 5' primer and a J-beta primer mix. TCRdb reprocessed the 5' RACE reads with MiXCR, giving one entry per CDR3 protein. The sample shows over a million distinct CDR3 sequences, 20% to 25% of them seen only once. This sample was shared with a second study, whose subject was T cells of mothers and their children.

The sample comprised blood. The source is a girl aged 2 to 9 in good health.

There are many counts of this clonotype. The V and J genes are TRBV28 and TRBJ2-5, with 8 bases matching TRBD1. Germline V gene sequence: CDR1 MDHEN, CDR2 SYDVKM. The CDR3 contains 16 residues. The V segment lost 5 bases and the J segment 2 bases; nucleotides outside the gene matches: 10. DNA for the CDR3: TGTGCCAGCAGTGCCCTAATGGGACAGGCTCAAGAGACCCAGTACTTC. Translated: CASSALMGQAQETQYF.

In this sample, this clonotype turned up a few times. V is TRBV18 and J is TRBJ1-4; maybe TRBD1 (6 bases). The V end lost 2 bases, the J end lost 7 bases, and 20 bases lay between the germline ends. Germline-derived CDR1 and CDR2 are KGHSH and LQKENI. The length of the CDR3 is 17 residues. In DNA form, the CDR3 reads TGTGCCAGCTCACCAACGTATAGCCAGGGGAATCGTGAAAAACTGTTTTTT. It specifies CASSPTYSQGNREKLFF.

The table lists this clonotype with a few counts. The junction shows a germline mismatch at one end, possibly a read error. This CDR3 reads CASSPRERTYERYF. For the CDR3, the DNA is TGTGCCAGCAGTCCCAGGGAAAGGACCTACGAGCGGTACTTC. The chain combines TRBV6-5 with TRBJ2-7, with D tentatively TRBD1 (5 bases). CDR3 length equals 14 residues. The germline V gene encodes CDR1 MNHEY and CDR2 SVGAGI.

The chain uses TRBV7-9 and TRBJ2-1; D ambiguous. The V gene's germline CDR1 is SEHNR and CDR2 FQNEAQ (reference sequence). This CDR3 is 14 amino acids long. V lost 3 bases and J 1 base, leaving 7 bases between the germline ends. As DNA, the CDR3 is TGTGCCAGCAGCTTCGACGCATCCTACAATGAGCAGTTCTTC. This codes for CASSFDASYNEQFF. Full variable domain (missing parts from reference TRBV7-9 and TRBJ2-1): DTGVSQNPRHKITKRGQNVTFRCDPISEHNRLYWYRQTLGQGPEFLTYFQNEAQLEKSRLLSDRFSAERPKGSFSTLEIQRTEQGDSAMYLCASSFDASYNEQFFGPGTRLTVL.

The rearrangement uses TRBV24-1 and TRBJ1-5, with D uncertain. The CDR3 length is 12 residues. Germline V lookup: CDR1 KGHDR, CDR2 SFDVKD. V gave up 0 bases and J gave up 4 bases, with 0 bases separating them. The CDR3 here is CATSDLNQPQHF. The CDR3 DNA follows: TGTGCCACCAGTGATTTGAATCAGCCCCAGCATTTT.

The gene calls are TRBV5-1 and TRBJ2-1, with D perhaps being TRBD1 or TRBD2 (6 bases each). V was cut by 2 bases and J by 0 bases, with 21 bases left in between. CDR3 length equals 19 residues. CDR1 and CDR2 (germline): SGHRS, YFSETQ. CDR3 in DNA: TGCGCCAGCAGCTTCCCTGGGGGGCGCCTTTTGGACTCCTACAATGAGCAGTTCTTC. This sequence encodes CASSFPGGRLLDSYNEQFF.

The chain recombines TRBV7-9 with TRBJ1-1; the D is unclear. The CDR3 is 13 amino acids. V lost 2 bases and J lost 8, with 12 bases in between. Germline-derived CDR1 and CDR2 are SEHNR and FQNEAQ (reference sequence). CDR3 in amino acids: CASSLSGVVEAFF. The CDR3 DNA sequence: TGTGCCAGCAGCTTATCAGGAGTCGTCGAAGCTTTCTTT.

This sequence joins TRBV24-1 and TRBJ2-5; no firm D call. CDR1 and CDR2 from the germline V gene are KGHDR and SFDVKD. The germline V and J ends were trimmed by 5 bases and 3 bases, with 9 bases remaining between them. The CDR3 runs to 13 residues. CDR3 nucleotide sequence: TGTGCCACCAGTGGGGCAGTAGAAGAGACCCAGTACTTC. Its protein is CATSGAVEETQYF.

The V gene is TRBV6-5, the J gene TRBJ1-5; no reliable D call. Germline V CDR1 and CDR2: MNHEY, SVGAGI. V was trimmed by 0 bases and J by 7 bases, leaving 10 bases between them. The CDR3 has 14 residues. The CDR3 DNA is TGTGCCAGCAGTTACTCGGGTTTCAAACAGCCCCAGCATTTT. Translation gives CASSYSGFKQPQHF.

Worth noting for this clonotype: Possible read error: a much larger clone is one base away. The chain couples TRBV4-2 to TRBJ2-7; D gene unclear. The DNA end favors TRBJ2-1, so the J call may be wrong. The CDR3 covers 11 residues. The germline gives CDR1 LGHNA, CDR2 YNFKEQ. The CDR3 coding sequence is TGTGCCGGCAGCCAAGATCTTGGGCAGTTCTTC. Translated: CAGSQDLGQFF.

The table lists this clonotype with a few counts. The chain employs TRBV6-5 and TRBJ2-5; D may be TRBD1 (6 bases). Trimming removed 2 bases at V and 3 bases at J, with 13 bases between. This CDR3 is 15 amino acids long. CDR1 is MNHEY and CDR2 is SVGAGI in the germline V gene. CDR3 in DNA: TGTGCCAGCAGTTACGAAGCAGGGGTGAAAGAGACCCAGTACTTC. It yields the protein CASSYEAGVKETQYF.

This chain links TRBV4-1 with TRBJ2-3; 15 bases map to TRBD2. The trim removed 2 bases at V and 0 bases at J, leaving 12 bases unmatched. Germline lookup yields CDR1 MGHRA and CDR2 YSYEKL. This CDR3 has 21 residues. DNA of the CDR3: TGCGCCAGCAGCCAACCGGGACTAGCGGGGGGACACGAAACCAGCACAGATACGCAGTATTTT. It yields the protein CASSQPGLAGGHETSTDTQYF.

This clonotype was seen a handful of times. The chain uses TRBV2 and TRBJ2-5; TRBD2 might be the D (5 bases). The CDR3 is 14 residues long. Looked up from germline, CDR1 is SNHLY and CDR2 is FYNNEI. V was shortened by 4 bases and J by 4 bases, with 13 bases between the two germline ends. CDR3 in amino acids: CASSVRRSGETQYF. The CDR3 coding sequence is TGTGCCAGCAGTGTCAGGCGGAGCGGAGAGACCCAGTACTTC.

The chain has TRBV29-1 and TRBJ2-5; D perhaps matches TRBD2 (6 bases). This CDR3 has 13 amino acids. V lost 7 bases to trimming and J lost 1 base, with 13 bases between them. The germline V gene encodes CDR1 SQVTM and CDR2 ANQGSEA. CDR3 nucleotides: TGCAGCGATCTCGCGGGAATCCAAGAGACCCAGTACTTC. Encoded protein: CSDLAGIQETQYF. Full variable domain (remainder filled in from reference TRBV29-1 and TRBJ2-5): SAVISQKPSRDICQRGTSLTIQCQVDSQVTMMFWYRQQPGQSLTLIATANQGSEATYESGFVIDKFPISRPNLTFSTLTVSNMSPEDSSIYLCSDLAGIQETQYFGPGTRLLVL.

The chain uses TRBV4-3 and TRBJ2-5; D possibly corresponds to TRBD1 (5 bases). TRBJ2-1 matches the DNA end more closely, so the J call is doubtful. The CDR3 has 16 amino acids. Germline CDR1 reads LGHNA; CDR2 reads YSLEER. The CDR3 sequence is CASSQEMSGFTNEQFF. Here the CDR3 DNA reads TGCGCCAGCAGCCAAGAAATGTCAGGGTTTACGAATGAGCAGTTCTTC.

In this sample, this clonotype turned up a few times. The J gene is TRBJ2-7, the V gene TRBV29-1, with D perhaps assigned TRBD1 or TRBD2 (5 bases each). This CDR3 spans 12 amino acids. CDR1 and CDR2 from the germline V gene are SQVTM and ANQGSEA. The ends were cut back, 3 bases at V and 5 bases at J, with 11 bases in the middle. The CDR3 here is CSVDLGDHEQYF. The CDR3 coding sequence is TGCAGCGTTGACCTGGGGGACCACGAGCAGTACTTC.